Only one count was recorded for the clone carrying this T cell receptor (beta chain). Its antigen is as yet unknown. Sequencing templates came from extracted RNA that was reverse transcribed into cDNA. Libraries were prepared by immunoSEQ multiplex PCR; TCRdb keeps only in-frame clonotypes and omits some of them. The table includes around 120,000 clones, 58% detected once. This sample stems from a study of CD8+ T cells in alopecia areata. The treatment denotes: oral pan-JAK inhibitor, 5-10 mg twice daily. Alopecia areata patients had lesional scalp punch biopsies and peripheral blood taken from them. Overall study findings and caveats: Tofacitinib produced a significant decrease in scalp clonality and in expanded CD8+ clones among the top 100. Sequencing of scalp tissue also captures the resident alphabeta T cells of normal skin.

This material consisted of CD8+ T cells sorted from blood, taken at week 4, from a patient treated with tofacitinib. This sequence was found in a human donor with alopecia areata.

Here the CDR3 DNA reads TGTGCCAGCAGCCCCCAGACAGGGAATAGGAACGGGGAGACCCAGTACTTC. This codes for CASSPQTGNRNGETQYF. The genes are TRBV25-1 and TRBJ2-5; 7 bases align to TRBD1. With V trimmed by 6 bases and J by 5 bases, 18 bases remained unmatched. Germline V gene lookup returns CDR1 MGHDK and CDR2 SYGVNS. The CDR3 covers 17 residues. The variable domain in full, with the rest retrieved from reference TRBV25-1 and TRBJ2-5, is EADIYQTPRYLVIGTGKKITLECSQTMGHDKMYWYQQDPGMELHLIHYSYGVNSTEKGDLSSESTVSRIRTEHFPLTLESARPSHTSQYLCASSPQTGNRNGETQYFGPGTRLLVL.